The 18 T cell receptor beta chains reported below all come from one sample, sequenced in a study of patients and donors after allogeneic stem cell transplantation. Via MiXCR, TCRdb re-called the RT-PCR reads, giving one row per CDR3 protein. The table shows about a million distinct CDR3 sequences, with roughly 18% occurring only once. The sequenced sample consisted of blood, either unsorted or a sorted T cell fraction (not recorded which). The receptors come from a human donor who was either an allogeneic HSCT recipient or a stem cell or donor lymphocyte infusion donor (not recorded which). It is not recorded whose cells these are; they may come from a transplant donor.

The sample holds a few counts of this clonotype. The rearrangement uses TRBV6-2 or TRBV6-3 and TRBJ1-5; no reliable D call. Trimming stripped 4 bases from V and 2 bases from J, with 9 bases between. Germline CDR1 MNHEY, CDR2 SVGEGT. This CDR3 has 14 residues. The CDR3 sequence: CASSSGLGNQPQHF. CDR3 DNA: TGTGCCAGCAGTTCCGGACTGGGCAATCAGCCCCAGCATTTT.

The chain recombines TRBV27 with TRBJ2-1; D ambiguous. Looked up from germline, CDR1 is MNHEY and CDR2 is SMNVEV (reference sequence). There are 12 residues in the CDR3. The V end was cut by 4 bases, the J end by 13 bases, with 14 bases between. CDR3 nucleotide sequence: TGTGCCAGCAGTTCAAAGGACGGCTATCAGTTCTTC. It translates to CASSSKDGYQFF.

The chain uses TRBV4-1 and TRBJ2-1, with TRBD2 matching over 13 bases. J gave up 9 bases and V 6 bases, and 8 bases lay outside the gene matches. In germline, CDR1 is MGHRA, CDR2 YSYEKL. CDR3 size: 15 residues. The CDR3 DNA sequence: TGCGCCAGCAGGAGCACTAGCGGGAGGGGTGGTGAGCAGTTCTTC. This codes for CASRSTSGRGGEQFF.

CDR3 loop: CASSYTENYEQYF. CDR3 sequence (DNA): TGTGCCAGCAGTTACACAGAAAACTACGAGCAGTACTTC. The J gene is TRBJ2-7, the V gene TRBV6-5; unclear D gene. Trimming stripped 2 bases from V and 3 bases from J, with 8 bases between. Germline CDR1 MNHEY, CDR2 SVGAGI. The CDR3 length is 13 residues.

This clonotype was counted between two and nine times. The V call is TRBV30, the J call TRBJ1-2, with D possibly TRBD1 on 5 matching bases. V dropped 2 bases and J dropped 4 bases, with 14 bases sitting between them. Germline V gene data show CDR1 as GTSNPN and CDR2 as SVGIG (reference sequence). The CDR3 consists of 14 residues. The CDR3 region has the DNA TGTGCCTGGAGTATAGAGAGACAGACCTATGGCTACACCTTC. Translating it yields CAWSIERQTYGYTF.

V and J are TRBV12-3 or TRBV12-4 and TRBJ2-1; D gene ambiguous. V was trimmed by 1 base and J by 3 bases, leaving 10 bases between them. The CDR3 consists of 15 residues. CDR3 amino acids: CASSLELYNYNEQFF. CDR3 DNA sequence: TGTGCCAGCAGTTTAGAACTCTACAACTACAATGAGCAGTTCTTC.

This clonotype was counted only a few times. V gene TRBV9 combines with J gene TRBJ2-1; D is uncertain. The CDR3 loop spans 12 amino acids. Per germline, CDR1 SGDLS and CDR2 YYNGEE. Trimming cost V 1 base and J 7 bases, with 6 bases left between them. The CDR3 bases are TGTGCCAGCAGCGTATTTCGGAATGAGCAGTTCTTC. Its translation is CASSVFRNEQFF.

This clonotype was observed a handful of times. The chain employs TRBV5-5 and TRBJ2-5; 10 nucleotides align to TRBD1. V was clipped by 3 bases and J by 4 bases; unmatched bases: 9. The CDR3 contains 16 residues. CDR1 is SGHKS, CDR2 YYEKEE, per germline (reference sequence). The CDR3 DNA follows: TGTGCCAGCAGCTCCCCGGGACAGGGGAGAGGAGAGACCCAGTACTTC. Its translation: CASSSPGQGRGETQYF.

This clonotype was counted only a few times. The chain is built from TRBV5-1 and TRBJ2-7; perhaps D is TRBD1 or TRBD2 (5 bases each). The CDR3 covers 17 residues. Germline-derived CDR1 and CDR2 are SGHRS and YFSETQ. Trimming stripped 4 bases from V and 3 bases from J, with 23 bases between. The CDR3 coding sequence is TGCGCCAGCAGCCTACTAGGGGACGGACCAAACATCTACGAGCAGTACTTC. Translation: CASSLLGDGPNIYEQYF.

The V gene is TRBV27, the J gene TRBJ1-1; perhaps TRBD1 as D (5 bases). The germline V gene encodes CDR1 MNHEY and CDR2 SMNVEV (reference sequence). This CDR3 is 17 amino acids long. V was trimmed by 7 bases and J by 5 bases, leaving 26 bases between them. DNA for the CDR3: TGTGCCAGCACCCTCCACTACCCGTGGGGTTGGGGGACTGAAGCTTTCTTT. Translation: CASTLHYPWGWGTEAFF.

This sequence joins TRBV11-3 and TRBJ2-3; D is tentatively TRBD1 or TRBD2 (5 bases each). V was trimmed by 5 bases and J by 7 bases, leaving 19 bases between them. Germline CDR1 and CDR2: SGHNT and YENEEA. The CDR3 has 15 residues. The CDR3 DNA follows: TGTGCCAGCAGCACGGGTGGGGGACCCGTCTATACGCAGTATTTT. Its translation: CASSTGGGPVYTQYF. The full variable domain, completed using reference TRBV11-3 and TRBJ2-3, is EAGVVQSPRYKIIEKKQPVAFWCNPISGHNTLYWYLQNLGQGPELLIRYENEEAVDDSQLPKDRFSAERLKGVDSTLKIQPAELGDSAVYLCASSTGGGPVYTQYFGPGTRLTVL.

In DNA form, the CDR3 reads TGCGCCAGCAGCCAGGAGGAGGGGGCGGTTATTGGAGAGACCCAGTACTTC. This encodes CASSQEEGAVIGETQYF. The chain has TRBV4-3 and TRBJ2-5, with D maybe TRBD1 (7 bases). The CDR3 runs 17 residues. V was clipped by 3 bases and J by 4 bases, with 21 bases between them. Germline V gives CDR1 LGHNA, CDR2 YSLEER.

J is TRBJ2-1 and V is TRBV5-1, with 8 positions matching TRBD1. The germline CDR1 and CDR2 sequences are SGHRS and YFSETQ. The CDR3 consists of 17 residues. V trimming: 1 base; J trimming: 4 bases; junction bases outside the gene matches: 10. As DNA, the CDR3 is TGCGCCAGCAGCTTGATCGCCCGACAGGGGAAATACAATGAGCAGTTCTTC. It specifies CASSLIARQGKYNEQFF.

This clonotype was seen more than once but under ten times. The chain recombines TRBV7-2 with TRBJ1-3; no definite D call. The CDR3 is 16 amino acids. Germline V gene data show CDR1 as SGHTA and CDR2 as FQGNSA. The V gene lost 5 bases and the J gene lost 4 bases, with 18 bases spanning the gap. CDR3 loop: CASSHQSLKTGNTIYF. CDR3 nucleotide sequence: TGTGCCAGCAGCCACCAATCTCTTAAGACGGGAAACACCATATATTTT.

This clonotype was seen many times. The chain uses TRBV4-2 and TRBJ2-5, with D hard to call. Germline assignment: CDR1 LGHNA and CDR2 YNFKEQ. The CDR3 runs to 15 residues. Trimming shortened V by 1 base and J by 4 bases, and 13 bases separated the two germline ends. The CDR3 DNA is TGTGCCAGCAGCCAAGCTGTAGGGCCCAGAGAGACCCAGTACTTC. Its protein is CASSQAVGPRETQYF.

The chain recombines TRBV5-6 with TRBJ2-2, with D perhaps TRBD1 (5 bases). CDR1 is SGHDT and CDR2 is YYEEEE in the germline V gene. V was shortened by 9 bases and J by 5 bases, with 14 bases between the two germline ends. This CDR3 has 13 residues. The DNA for the CDR3 is TGTGCCACGCTATCCAGGGCAACCGGGGAGCTGTTTTTT. Translated: CATLSRATGELFF.

The chain links TRBV29-1 to TRBJ2-5; the D gene is possibly TRBD1 (6 bases). Per the germline V gene, CDR1 is SQVTM and CDR2 is ANQGSEA. V was shortened by 7 bases and J by 4 bases, with 16 bases between the two germline ends. This CDR3 is built from 13 residues. The CDR3 DNA is TGCAGCGCCCCAGGGGTGATCGGAGAGACCCAGTACTTC. It translates to CSAPGVIGETQYF.

This chain uses TRBV30 with TRBJ2-1; 7 positions match TRBD2. Germline loops: CDR1 GTSNPN, CDR2 SVGIG (reference sequence). This CDR3 is 13 amino acids long. V lost 5 bases, J lost 0 bases, and 1 base stayed unmatched. As DNA, the CDR3 is TGTGCCTGGTGCGGGAGCTCCTACAATGAGCAGTTCTTC. Translation gives CAWCGSSYNEQFF.